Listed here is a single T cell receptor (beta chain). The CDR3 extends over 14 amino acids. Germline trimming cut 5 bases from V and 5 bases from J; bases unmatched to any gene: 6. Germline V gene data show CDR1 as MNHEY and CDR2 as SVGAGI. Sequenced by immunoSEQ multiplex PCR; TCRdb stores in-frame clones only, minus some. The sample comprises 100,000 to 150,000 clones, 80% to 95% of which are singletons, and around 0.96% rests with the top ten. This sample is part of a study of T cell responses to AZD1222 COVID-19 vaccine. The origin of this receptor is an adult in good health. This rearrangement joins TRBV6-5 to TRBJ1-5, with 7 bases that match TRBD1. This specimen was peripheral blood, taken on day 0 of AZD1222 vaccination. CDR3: CASSPGQWYQPQHF. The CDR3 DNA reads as TGTGCCAGCAGTCCGGGACAGTGGTATCAGCCCCAGCATTTT.